This is a list of T cell receptor beta chains from one sample in a study of T cells in narcolepsy. Method: immunoSEQ multiplex PCR; TCRdb's copy keeps in-frame clones and lacks some. The sample lists 25,000 to 35,000 clones, over 75% occurring once. Specimen: CD45RA- memory CD4+ T cells from PBMCs. The source of these receptors is a human donor with narcolepsy. Each CDR3 is given with its conserved first and last residue. Fields, in order: J gene, D gene, clone size, V gene, CDR3 protein, CDR3 DNA. D genes are given only for firm matches. For some rows the clone size is stated as once, few or many, or as a class when expanded; others skip it.

TRBJ1-1 TRBD1 . TRBV6-5 CASSYFRDRVNTEAFF TGTGCCAGCAGTTACTTCCGGGACAGGGTGAACACTGAAGCTTTCTTT
TRBJ1-1 TRBD1 . TRBV29-1 CSGYRGTEAFF TGCAGCGGATACAGGGGAACTGAAGCTTTCTTT
TRBJ2-3 . . TRBV18 CASSPQSSGIADTQYF TGTGCCAGCTCACCACAATCTTCAGGGATAGCAGATACGCAGTATTTT
TRBJ1-5 . . TRBV7-2 CASSLAFQVDQPQHF TGTGCCAGCAGCTTAGCGTTCCAGGTAGATCAGCCCCAGCATTTT
TRBJ2-2 TRBD1 . TRBV29-1 CSYTGGAGGELFF TGCAGCTACACAGGGGGCGCGGGCGGGGAGCTGTTTTTT
TRBJ1-5 . . TRBV10-3 CAISESGRNHQPQHF TGTGCCATCAGTGAGTCCGGGAGAAACCATCAGCCCCAGCATTTT
TRBJ2-7 . few TRBV27 CASSLLAGISEQYF TGTGCCAGCAGTTTATTAGCAGGAATTAGCGAGCAGTACTTC
TRBJ1-6 . few TRBV30 CAWSGGRIDYNSPLHF TGTGCCTGGAGTGGGGGACGGATCGATTATAATTCACCCCTCCACTTT
TRBJ2-7 . few TRBV6-6 CATVDRSSTYEQYF TGTGCCACCGTGGACAGAAGTTCAACCTACGAGCAGTACTTC
TRBJ2-7 TRBD1 . TRBV5-6 CASSLEGQPYEQYF TGTGCCAGCAGCTTAGAGGGACAGCCATACGAGCAGTACTTC
TRBJ1-3 TRBD1 . TRBV9 CASSLQGATFGNTIYF TGTGCCAGCAGTCTCCAGGGGGCAACGTTTGGAAACACCATATATTTT
TRBJ2-1 . . TRBV7-2 CASSLEGGTEQFF TGTGCCAGCAGCTTAGAGGGTGGAACTGAGCAGTTCTTC
TRBJ2-5 . . TRBV19 CASSFGGAEETQYF TGTGCCAGTAGTTTCGGCGGAGCCGAAGAGACCCAGTACTTC
TRBJ2-3 . once TRBV5-1 CASSLDGRVKTDTQYF TGCGCCAGCAGCTTGGATGGCAGGGTGAAAACAGATACGCAGTATTTT
TRBJ2-5 . . TRBV15 CATSRDPQETQYF TGTGCCACCAGCAGAGATCCCCAAGAGACCCAGTACTTC
TRBJ2-1 . . TRBV6-1 CASILTQYEQFF TGTGCCAGCATTTTAACCCAGTATGAGCAGTTCTTC
TRBJ2-6 . once TRBV12-5 CASESSGANVLTF TGTGCTAGTGAGAGTTCTGGGGCCAACGTCCTGACTTTC
TRBJ1-5 . once TRBV18 CASSPSANHQPQHF TGTGCCAGCTCACCGTCGGCTAACCATCAGCCCCAGCATTTT
TRBJ1-5 . medium-sized TRBV19 CASSLSNSNQPQHF TGTGCCAGTAGTCTGAGCAATAGCAATCAGCCCCAGCATTTT